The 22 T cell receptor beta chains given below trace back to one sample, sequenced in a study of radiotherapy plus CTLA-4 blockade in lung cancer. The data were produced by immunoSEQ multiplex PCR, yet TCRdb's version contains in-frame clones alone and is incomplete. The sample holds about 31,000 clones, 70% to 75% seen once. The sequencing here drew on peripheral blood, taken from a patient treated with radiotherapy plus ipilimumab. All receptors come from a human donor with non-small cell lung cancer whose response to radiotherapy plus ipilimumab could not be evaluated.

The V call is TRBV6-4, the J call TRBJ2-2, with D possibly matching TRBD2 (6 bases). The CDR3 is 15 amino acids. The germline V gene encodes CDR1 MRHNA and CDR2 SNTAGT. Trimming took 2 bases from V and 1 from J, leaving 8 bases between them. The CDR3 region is CASSDGTENTGELFF. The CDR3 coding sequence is TGTGCCAGCAGTGACGGGACTGAGAACACCGGGGAGCTGTTTTTT.

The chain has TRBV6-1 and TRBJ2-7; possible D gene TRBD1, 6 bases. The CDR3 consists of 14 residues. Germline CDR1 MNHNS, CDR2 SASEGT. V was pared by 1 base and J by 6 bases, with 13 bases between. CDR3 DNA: TGTGCCAGCAGTGAAGTGAGGGGGTATGGCGAGCAGTACTTC. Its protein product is CASSEVRGYGEQYF.

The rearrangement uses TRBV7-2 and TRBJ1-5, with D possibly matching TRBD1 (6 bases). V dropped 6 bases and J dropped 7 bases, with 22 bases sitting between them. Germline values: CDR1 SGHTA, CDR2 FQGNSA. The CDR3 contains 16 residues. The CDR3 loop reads CASSLNTGTWGQPQHF. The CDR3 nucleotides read TGTGCCAGCAGTCTAAATACAGGGACGTGGGGGCAGCCCCAGCATTTT. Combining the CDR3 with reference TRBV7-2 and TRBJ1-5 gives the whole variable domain GAGVSQSPSNKVTEKGKDVELRCDPISGHTALYWYRQSLGQGLEFLIYFQGNSAPDKSGLPSDRFSAERTGGSVSTLTIQRTQQEDSAVYLCASSLNTGTWGQPQHFGDGTRLSIL.

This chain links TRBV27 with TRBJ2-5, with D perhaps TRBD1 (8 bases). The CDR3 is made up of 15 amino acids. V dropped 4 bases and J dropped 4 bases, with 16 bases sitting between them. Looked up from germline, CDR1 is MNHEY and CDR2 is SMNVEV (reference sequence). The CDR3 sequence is CASSSPQGGGETQYF. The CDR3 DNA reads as TGTGCCAGCAGTTCTCCACAGGGGGGGGGAGAGACCCAGTACTTC.

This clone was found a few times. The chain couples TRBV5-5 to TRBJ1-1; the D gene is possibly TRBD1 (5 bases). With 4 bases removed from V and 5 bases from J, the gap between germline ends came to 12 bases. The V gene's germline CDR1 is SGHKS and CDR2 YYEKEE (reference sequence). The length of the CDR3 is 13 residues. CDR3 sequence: CASSPGWSTEAFF. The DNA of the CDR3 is TGTGCCAGCAGCCCAGGGTGGAGTACTGAAGCTTTCTTT.

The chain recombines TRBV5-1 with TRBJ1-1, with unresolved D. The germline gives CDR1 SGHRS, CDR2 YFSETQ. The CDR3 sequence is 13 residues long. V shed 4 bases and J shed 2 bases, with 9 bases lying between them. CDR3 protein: CASSPGDNTEAFF. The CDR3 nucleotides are TGCGCCAGCAGCCCGGGAGACAACACTGAAGCTTTCTTT.

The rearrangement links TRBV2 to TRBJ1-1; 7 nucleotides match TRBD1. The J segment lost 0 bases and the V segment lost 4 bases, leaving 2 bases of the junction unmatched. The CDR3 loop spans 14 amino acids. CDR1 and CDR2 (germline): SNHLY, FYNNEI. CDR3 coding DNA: TGTGCCAGCAGTGCGCAGGGGGTGAACACTGAAGCTTTCTTT. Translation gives CASSAQGVNTEAFF.

The CDR3: CASGRDRGGRTDTQYF. Here the CDR3 DNA reads TGTGCTAGTGGCCGTGACAGGGGTGGGCGGACAGATACGCAGTATTTT. This sequence joins TRBV12-5 and TRBJ2-3; 8 bases are a match to TRBD1. After removal of 6 bases from V and 3 bases from J, the junction contained 11 bases not matched to a gene. The CDR3 loop spans 16 amino acids. Germline CDR1 reads LGHNT; CDR2 reads FRNRAP. Using reference TRBV12-5 and TRBJ2-3 for the parts outside the CDR3, the full variable domain is DARVTQTPRHKVTEMGQEVTMRCQPILGHNTVFWYRQTMMQGLELLAYFRNRAPLDDSGMPKDRFSAEMPDATLATLKIQPSEPRDSAVYFCASGRDRGGRTDTQYFGPGTRLTVL.

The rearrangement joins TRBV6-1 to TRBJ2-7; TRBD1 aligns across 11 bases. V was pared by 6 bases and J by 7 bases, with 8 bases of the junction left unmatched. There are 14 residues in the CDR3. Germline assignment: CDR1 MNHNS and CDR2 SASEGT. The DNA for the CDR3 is TGTGCCAGCAGCCGGACAGGGGGCCAACCTGAGCAGTACTTC. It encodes CASSRTGGQPEQYF.

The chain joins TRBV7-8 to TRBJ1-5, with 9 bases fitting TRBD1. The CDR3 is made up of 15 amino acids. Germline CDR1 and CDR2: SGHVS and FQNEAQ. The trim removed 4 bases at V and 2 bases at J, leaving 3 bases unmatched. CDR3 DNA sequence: TGTGCCAGCAGCTCGGACAGGGGAGGCAATCAGCCCCAGCATTTT. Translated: CASSSDRGGNQPQHF.

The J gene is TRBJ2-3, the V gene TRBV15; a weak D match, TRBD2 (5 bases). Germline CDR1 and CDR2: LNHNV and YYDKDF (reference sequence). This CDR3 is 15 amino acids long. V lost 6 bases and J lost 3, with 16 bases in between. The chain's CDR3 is CATRDGVRATDTQYF. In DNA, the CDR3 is TGTGCCACCAGGGACGGAGTGAGGGCTACAGATACGCAGTATTTT.

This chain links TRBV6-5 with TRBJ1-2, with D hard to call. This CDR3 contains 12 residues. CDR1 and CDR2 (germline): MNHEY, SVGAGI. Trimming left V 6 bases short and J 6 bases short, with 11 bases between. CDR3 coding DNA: TGTGCCAGCAGAAACCCCGGGGATGGCTACACCTTC. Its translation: CASRNPGDGYTF.

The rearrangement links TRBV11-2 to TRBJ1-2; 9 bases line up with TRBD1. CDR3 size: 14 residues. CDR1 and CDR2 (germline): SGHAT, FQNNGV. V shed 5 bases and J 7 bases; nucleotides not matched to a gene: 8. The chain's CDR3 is CASSRDRVGGGYTF. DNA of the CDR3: TGTGCCAGCAGCCGGGACAGGGTAGGGGGTGGCTACACCTTC.

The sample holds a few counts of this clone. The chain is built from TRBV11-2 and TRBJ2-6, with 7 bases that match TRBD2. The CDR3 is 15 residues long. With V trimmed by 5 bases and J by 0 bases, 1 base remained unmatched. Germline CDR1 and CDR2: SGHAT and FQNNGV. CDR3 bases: TGTGCCAGCAGCCCGGGGGGCTCTGGGGCCAACGTCCTGACTTTC. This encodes CASSPGGSGANVLTF.

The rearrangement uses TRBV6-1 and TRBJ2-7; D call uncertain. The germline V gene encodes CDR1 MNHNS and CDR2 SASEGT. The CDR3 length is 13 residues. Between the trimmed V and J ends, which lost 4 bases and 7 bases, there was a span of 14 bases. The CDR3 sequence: CASSGSYSLEQYF. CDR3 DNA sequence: TGTGCCAGCAGTGGGTCCTATAGTCTTGAGCAGTACTTC.

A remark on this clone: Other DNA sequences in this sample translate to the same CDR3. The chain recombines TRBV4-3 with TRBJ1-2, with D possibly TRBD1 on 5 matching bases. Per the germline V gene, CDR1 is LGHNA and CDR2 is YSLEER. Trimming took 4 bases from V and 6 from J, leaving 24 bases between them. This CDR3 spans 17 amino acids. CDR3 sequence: CASSPRYDPRGVDGYTF. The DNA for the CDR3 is TGCGCCAGCAGCCCTAGGTACGATCCCCGGGGGGTAGATGGCTACACCTTC.

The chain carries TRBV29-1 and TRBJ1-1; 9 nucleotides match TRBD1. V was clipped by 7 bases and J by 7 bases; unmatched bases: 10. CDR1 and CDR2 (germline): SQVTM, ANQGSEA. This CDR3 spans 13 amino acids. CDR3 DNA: TGCAGCGCCGGACAGGGGATTTATTATGAAGCTTTCTTT. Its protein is CSAGQGIYYEAFF. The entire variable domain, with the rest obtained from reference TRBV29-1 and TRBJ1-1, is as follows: SAVISQKPSRDICQRGTSLTIQCQVDSQVTMMFWYRQQPGQSLTLIATANQGSEATYESGFVIDKFPISRPNLTFSTLTVSNMSPEDSSIYLCSAGQGIYYEAFFGQGTRLTVV.

The chain's CDR3 is CASSPTLSGYGYTF. DNA of the CDR3: TGTGCCAGCAGTCCCACCTTAAGCGGCTATGGCTACACCTTC. The chain couples TRBV6-4 to TRBJ1-2; the D is unclear. The CDR3 has 14 residues. Trimming took off 5 bases at V and 4 bases at J, with 14 bases between the two ends. CDR1 is MRHNA, CDR2 SNTAGT, per germline.

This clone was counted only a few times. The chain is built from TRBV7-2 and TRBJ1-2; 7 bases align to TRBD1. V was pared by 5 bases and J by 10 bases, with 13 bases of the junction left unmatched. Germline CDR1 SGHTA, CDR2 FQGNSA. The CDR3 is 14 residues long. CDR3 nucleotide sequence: TGTGCCAGCAGCACGGCCGGGACAGTTCCTGACTACACCTTC. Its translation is CASSTAGTVPDYTF.

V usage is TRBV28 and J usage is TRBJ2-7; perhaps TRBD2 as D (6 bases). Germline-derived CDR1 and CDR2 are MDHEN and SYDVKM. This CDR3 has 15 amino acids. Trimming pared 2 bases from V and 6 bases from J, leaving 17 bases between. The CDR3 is CASSLGSSGSREQYF. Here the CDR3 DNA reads TGTGCCAGCAGTTTAGGGAGTAGCGGCTCCCGCGAGCAGTACTTC. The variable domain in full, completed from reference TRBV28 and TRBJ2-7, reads DVKVTQSSRYLVKRTGEKVFLECVQDMDHENMFWYRQDPGLGLRLIYFSYDVKMKEKGDIPEGYSVSREKKERFSLILESASTNQTSMYLCASSLGSSGSREQYFGPGTRLTVT.

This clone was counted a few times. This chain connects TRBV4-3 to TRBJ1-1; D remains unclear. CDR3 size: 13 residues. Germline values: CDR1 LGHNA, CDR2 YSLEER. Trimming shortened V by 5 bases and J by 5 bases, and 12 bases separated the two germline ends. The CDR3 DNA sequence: TGCGCCAGCAGCTTTATGGAGGAAACTGAAGCTTTCTTT. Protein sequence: CASSFMEETEAFF.

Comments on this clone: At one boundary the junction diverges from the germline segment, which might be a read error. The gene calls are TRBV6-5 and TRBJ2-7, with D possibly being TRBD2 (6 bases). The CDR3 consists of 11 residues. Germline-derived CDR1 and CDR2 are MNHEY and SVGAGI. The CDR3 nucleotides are TGTGCCAGCAGTTACGGGAGGCTGGGCGTTTTC. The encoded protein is CASSYGRLGVF.